The source of this TCR beta chain is a study of blood T cell repertoires in COVID-19. Study-wide background: COVID-19 samples collected from the United States, Italy and Spain covered acute and convalescent phases. Sample material is recorded as cDNA or gDNA derived from T cells, B-cell-depleted T cells, or PBMCs.

Germline CDR1 MNHEY, CDR2 SVGAGI. The length of the CDR3 is 15 residues. V lost 7 bases, J lost 1 base, and 9 bases stayed unmatched. In the original workflow: Reference gene primer amplification gave estimated nucleated cell counts. Sequenced by immunoSEQ multiplex PCR; TCRdb stores in-frame clones only, minus some. D and trimming were read from the DNA, whereas the V and J calls and clone size are those reported in that table. Altogether about 55,000 clones are present, just under 85% being singletons, with the ten largest covering about 14%. The chain employs TRBV6-5 and TRBJ2-5; 7 positions match TRBD1. This TCR was recovered from a human donor in a cohort sampled during active COVID-19. Sequencing was done on a sample of peripheral blood. The CDR3 is CASTPLDRFQETQYF. Written as DNA, the CDR3 is TGTGCCAGCACCCCACTGGACAGGTTCCAAGAGACCCAGTACTTC.